Presented here are 10 T cell receptor beta chains from one specimen sequenced in a study of cytomegalovirus exposure and HLA in healthy donors. With 60 Vbeta and 13 Jbeta primers, the PCR was carried out. The assay was immunoSEQ multiplex PCR, and TCRdb's table has in-frame clones only and misses some. The profile shows about 150,000 clones, roughly 78% of them singletons. The sample comprised PBMCs. The origin of the receptors is a woman aged 40-49 years in good health and CMV-seronegative.

The V call is TRBV19, the J call TRBJ2-5; 8 nucleotides agree with TRBD1. V was clipped by 6 bases and J by 9 bases; unmatched bases: 15. Germline CDR1 and CDR2: LNHDA and SQIVND (reference sequence). This CDR3 spans 15 amino acids. This CDR3 is CASSPTQGTGSAQYF. Written as DNA, the CDR3 is TGTGCCAGTAGCCCCACCCAGGGGACAGGCTCAGCCCAGTACTTC.

This chain links TRBV10-3 with TRBJ2-5; no clear D. The germline V gene encodes CDR1 ENHRY and CDR2 SYGVKD. Trimming cost V 0 bases and J 2 bases, with 10 bases left between them. This CDR3 has 15 residues. The CDR3: CAISESNLDQETQYF. The CDR3 DNA sequence: TGTGCCATCAGTGAGTCGAATCTAGATCAAGAGACCCAGTACTTC.

V is TRBV4-2 and J is TRBJ1-6, with a possible D match to TRBD1 (6 bases). The CDR3 sequence is 15 residues long. The germline gives CDR1 LGHNA, CDR2 YNFKEQ. With 0 bases removed from V and 6 bases from J, the gap between germline ends came to 9 bases. The DNA of the CDR3 is TGTGCCAGCAGCCAAGATCGGGGGGCTAATTCACCCCTCCACTTT. Translation: CASSQDRGANSPLHF.

The genes are TRBV5-1 and TRBJ1-2; 7 bases are shared with TRBD1. The CDR3 runs to 13 residues. V gave up 4 bases and J gave up 3 bases; unmatched junction bases: 3. Germline V gives CDR1 SGHRS, CDR2 YFSETQ. The CDR3 DNA reads as TGCGCCAGCAGCGCAACAGGGGACTATGGCTACACCTTC. It yields the protein CASSATGDYGYTF.

The chain uses TRBV15 and TRBJ2-7, with 7 bases identical to TRBD1. Germline V CDR1 and CDR2: LNHNV, YYDKDF (reference sequence). The CDR3 runs 17 residues. Trimming took 3 bases from V and 1 from J; bases not matched to a gene: 12. This CDR3 reads CATSRGLTGERSYEQYF. The CDR3 DNA follows: TGTGCCACCAGCAGGGGCCTAACAGGGGAAAGGTCCTACGAGCAGTACTTC.

This clone occurred a few times. The genes are TRBV7-2 and TRBJ2-6, with no clear D. Trimming cost V 3 bases and J 0 bases, with 3 bases left between them. This CDR3 contains 14 residues. CDR1 and CDR2 from the germline V gene are SGHTA and FQGNSA. The DNA for the CDR3 is TGTGCCAGCAGCTTGTACTCTGGGGCCAACGTCCTGACTTTC. Protein: CASSLYSGANVLTF.

The chain employs TRBV5-6 and TRBJ2-5, with a possible D match to TRBD2 (6 bases). The CDR3 has 12 amino acids. The germline V gene has CDR1 SGHDT and CDR2 YYEEEE. The V gene lost 1 base and the J gene lost 6 bases, with 7 bases spanning the gap. The DNA for the CDR3 is TGTGCCAGCAGCTTGAGCGGGCAGACCCAGTACTTC. Translation: CASSLSGQTQYF. The full variable domain, with the rest looked up from reference TRBV5-6 and TRBJ2-5, is DAGVTQSPTHLIKTRGQQVTLRCSPKSGHDTVSWYQQALGQGPQFIFQYYEEEERQRGNFPDRFSGHQFPNYSSELNVNALLLGDSALYLCASSLSGQTQYFGPGTRLLVL.

For this clone: The germline gene is not matched at one end of the junction; a read error may be the cause. CDR3 nucleotide sequence: TGTTCCAGCAGTGAGGGCAATCAGCCCCAGCATTTT. Its translation is CSSSEGNQPQHF. The chain carries TRBV7-9 and TRBJ1-5; D is unresolved. Germline V gives CDR1 SEHNR, CDR2 FQNEAQ (reference sequence). CDR3 length: 12 residues.

The sample holds one count of this clone. The chain uses TRBV6-1 and TRBJ1-2; D unclear. The CDR3 totals 16 residues. The V gene lost 2 bases and the J gene lost 8 bases, with 21 bases spanning the gap. Germline lookup yields CDR1 MNHNS and CDR2 SASEGT. CDR3 residues: CASSERWREEEVGYTF. DNA for the CDR3: TGTGCCAGCAGTGAAAGGTGGAGAGAGGAGGAGGTAGGCTACACCTTC.

This chain joins TRBV15 and TRBJ2-3; 11 bases align to TRBD2. Germline assignment: CDR1 LNHNV and CDR2 YYDKDF (reference sequence). CDR3 length equals 15 residues. V was pared by 4 bases and J by 4 bases, with 4 bases of the junction left unmatched. CDR3 amino acids: CATSIIAGGPDTQYF. The CDR3 DNA is TGTGCCACCAGCATCATAGCGGGGGGGCCAGATACGCAGTATTTT.